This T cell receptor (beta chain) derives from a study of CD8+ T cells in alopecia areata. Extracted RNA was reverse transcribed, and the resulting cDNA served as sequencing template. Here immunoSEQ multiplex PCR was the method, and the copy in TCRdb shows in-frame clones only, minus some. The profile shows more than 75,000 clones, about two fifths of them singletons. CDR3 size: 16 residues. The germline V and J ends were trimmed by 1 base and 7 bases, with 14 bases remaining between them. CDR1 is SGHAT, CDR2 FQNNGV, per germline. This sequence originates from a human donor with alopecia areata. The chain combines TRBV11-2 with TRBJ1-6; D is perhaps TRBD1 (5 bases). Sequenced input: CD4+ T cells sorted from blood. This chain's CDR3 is CASSLVVGGRNSPLHF. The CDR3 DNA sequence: TGTGCCAGCAGCTTAGTCGTTGGGGGAAGGAATTCACCCCTCCACTTT.